This T cell receptor (beta chain) was captured by sequencing in a study of blood T cell repertoires in COVID-19. Assay: immunoSEQ multiplex PCR; the TCRdb copy retains only in-frame clones and omits some. The profile covers 150,000 or so clones, with roughly 84% appearing a single time and 12% taken by the ten largest. Germline CDR1 and CDR2: MNHEY and SVGAGI. With 4 bases clipped from V and 4 bases from J, the junction kept 10 bases outside the gene matches. The CDR3 consists of 16 residues. The source material was peripheral blood. The source of this sequence is a woman aged 55-70 years with COVID-19, enrolled during active disease. V and J are TRBV6-5 and TRBJ1-2; TRBD1 aligns across 9 bases. The CDR3 is CASSSLPGQGRYGYTF. In DNA form, the CDR3 reads TGTGCCAGCAGTTCGCTACCGGGACAGGGTCGCTATGGCTACACCTTC.